This TCR beta chain originates from a study of long-term antiretroviral therapy in people with HIV. CDR1 is MDHEN and CDR2 is SYDVKM in the germline V gene. V shed 5 bases and J 6 bases; nucleotides not matched to a gene: 2. There are 12 residues in the CDR3. Runs used v3.0 of the immunoSEQ assay and were done at survey level. TCRdb's table, derived via immunoSEQ multiplex PCR, lists solely in-frame clones and lacks some. The sample shows 23,000 or so clones, around 80% of them seen only once. As regards this clone: Its antigen is not identified.

Regarding the study as a whole: Relative to transplant donor controls, diversity remained lower despite increasing after ART.

The specimen was unsorted PBMCs, collected 0.1 years before starting antiretroviral therapy. The clonotype comes from a man aged 18-30 years with HIV. This chain joins TRBV28 and TRBJ2-7; 9 nucleotides agree with TRBD2. CDR3 coding DNA: TGTGCCAGCAGTGAGACTAGCGGCGAGCAGTACTTC. Translating gives CASSETSGEQYF.